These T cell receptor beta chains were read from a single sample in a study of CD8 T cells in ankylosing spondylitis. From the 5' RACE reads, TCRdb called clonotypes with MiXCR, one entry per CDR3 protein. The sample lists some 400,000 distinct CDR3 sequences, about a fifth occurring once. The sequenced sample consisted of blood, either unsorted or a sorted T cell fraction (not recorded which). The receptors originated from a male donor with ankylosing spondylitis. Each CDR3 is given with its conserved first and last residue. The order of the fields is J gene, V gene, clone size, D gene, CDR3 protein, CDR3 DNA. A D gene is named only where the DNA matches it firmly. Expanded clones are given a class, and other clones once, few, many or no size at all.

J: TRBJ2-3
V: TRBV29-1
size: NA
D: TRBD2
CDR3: CSATLSGGATDTQYF
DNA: TGCAGCGCGACGTTGAGCGGGGGGGCCACAGATACGCAGTATTTT

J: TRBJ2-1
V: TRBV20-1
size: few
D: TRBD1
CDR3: CSAPPGQGLLGNEQFF
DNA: TGCAGTGCCCCCCCCGGACAGGGTCTCCTCGGCAATGAGCAGTTCTTC

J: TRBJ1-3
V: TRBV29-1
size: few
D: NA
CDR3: CSVLPRSGNTIYF
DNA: TGCAGCGTTCTTCCACGCTCTGGAAACACCATATATTTT

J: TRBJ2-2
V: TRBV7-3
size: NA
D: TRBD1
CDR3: CASSQSAGGTGELFF
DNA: TGTGCCAGCAGCCAATCGGCAGGGGGAACCGGGGAGCTGTTTTTT

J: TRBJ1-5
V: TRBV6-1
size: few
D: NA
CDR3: CASSEAGTRDQPQHF
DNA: TGTGCCAGCAGTGAAGCCGGGACGAGGGATCAGCCCCAGCATTTT

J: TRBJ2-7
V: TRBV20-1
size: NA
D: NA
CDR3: CSASGKLSYEQYF
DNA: TGCAGTGCTAGCGGGAAATTGTCCTACGAGCAGTACTTC

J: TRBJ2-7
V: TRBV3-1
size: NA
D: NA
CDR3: CASSPRGHGDEQYF
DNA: TGTGCCAGCAGCCCCCGTGGTCATGGCGACGAGCAGTACTTC

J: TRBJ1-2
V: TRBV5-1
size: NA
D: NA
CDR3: CASSRAPGDLGSSNYGYTF
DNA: TGCGCCAGCAGCCGTGCCCCGGGCGATTTAGGGAGTTCTAACTATGGCTACACCTTC

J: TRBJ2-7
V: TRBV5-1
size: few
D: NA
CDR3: CASSLAESRGAYEQYF
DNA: TGCGCCAGCAGCTTGGCCGAGTCACGGGGCGCCTACGAGCAGTACTTC

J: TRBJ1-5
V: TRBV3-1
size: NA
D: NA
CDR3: CASSQSWGRGQPQHF
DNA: TGTGCCAGCAGCCAATCGTGGGGACGTGGCCAGCCCCAGCATTTT

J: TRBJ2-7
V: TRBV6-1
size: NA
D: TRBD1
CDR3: CASSAGTGSYNEQYF
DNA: TGTGCCAGCAGCGCCGGGACAGGGAGCTATAACGAGCAGTACTTC

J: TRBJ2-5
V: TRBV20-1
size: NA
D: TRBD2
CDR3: CSALPGLAGPHHQETQYF
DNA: TGCAGTGCTCTCCCGGGACTAGCGGGACCACACCACCAAGAGACCCAGTACTTC

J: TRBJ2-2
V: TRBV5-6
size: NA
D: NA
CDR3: CASSAGFSRRLATGTGELFF
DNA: TGTGCCAGCAGCGCCGGGTTCAGTCGGCGGCTAGCGACAGGTACCGGGGAGCTGTTTTTT

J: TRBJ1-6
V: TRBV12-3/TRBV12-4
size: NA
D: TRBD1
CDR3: CASQERGTADSPLHF
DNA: TGTGCCAGCCAGGAGCGGGGGACAGCCGATTCACCCCTCCACTTT

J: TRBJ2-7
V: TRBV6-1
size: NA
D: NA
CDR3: CASRAGPGYEQYF
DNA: TGTGCCAGCAGGGCGGGGCCCGGCTACGAGCAGTACTTC

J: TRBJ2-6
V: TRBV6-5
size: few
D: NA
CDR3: CASSYSSGASGANVLTF
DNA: TGTGCCAGCAGTTACTCTTCAGGGGCCTCTGGGGCCAACGTCCTGACTTTC

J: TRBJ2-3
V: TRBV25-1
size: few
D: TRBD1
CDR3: CASSDMRTGASSTDTQYF
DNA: TGTGCCAGCAGTGACATGAGGACAGGCGCCTCTAGCACAGATACGCAGTATTTT

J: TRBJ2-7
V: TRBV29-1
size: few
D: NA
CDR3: CSVKGVYEQYF
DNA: TGCAGCGTAAAAGGGGTCTACGAGCAGTACTTC

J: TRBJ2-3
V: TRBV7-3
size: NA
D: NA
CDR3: CASSLKAKTSTDTQYF
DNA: TGTGCCAGCAGCTTAAAGGCCAAAACTAGCACAGATACGCAGTATTTT

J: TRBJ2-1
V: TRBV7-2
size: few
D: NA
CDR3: CASSLDNRAPVF
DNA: TGTGCCAGCAGCTTAGATAACAGGGCCCCGGTCTTC

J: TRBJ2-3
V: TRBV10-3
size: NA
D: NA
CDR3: CAISEQYTDTQYF
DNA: TGTGCCATCAGTGAACAGTACACAGATACGCAGTATTTT

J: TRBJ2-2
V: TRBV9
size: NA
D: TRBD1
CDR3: CASSYGQGYTGELFF
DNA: TGTGCCAGCAGCTATGGACAGGGTTATACCGGGGAGCTGTTTTTT

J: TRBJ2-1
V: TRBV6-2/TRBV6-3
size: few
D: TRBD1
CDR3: CASSNPGQGATNEQFF
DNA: TGTGCCAGCAGTAACCCGGGACAGGGGGCCACCAATGAGCAGTTCTTC